This TCR beta chain appears in the sequencing data of a study of control samples from healthy donors and cancer patients (dated by TCRdb to 2018 to 2020). Library construction relied on the immunoSEQ multiplex PCR assay. Entries here come from immuneACCESS through TCRdb and include only in-frame sequences with V and J called. Some clones fail to appear in such tables; in the studies checked, an unresolved V gene covers under half of the shortfall, and the cause of the remainder is unknown. This sample holds 55,000 to 85,000 clones; over 85% were observed only once. The top ten constitute about a fifth of the sample. From its cysteine to its phenylalanine, the CDR3 spans 13 amino acids. The DNA shown is the 39-base CDR3, in frame from base 1. Reading the germline V gene (reference sequence) gives CDR1 WNHNN and CDR2 SYGVQD. Deletion took 2 bases off V and 4 bases off J, with a span of 8 bases between the germline ends.

Of note for this clone: This receptor's antigen is unknown. No base qualities exist here, and no much larger clone lies one base off it.

The material sequenced was PBMCs. The chain employs TRBV10-1 and TRBJ1-1, with the D gene not confidently named. The TCR originated in a man aged 55 to 70 with lung cancer. The nucleotide sequence reads TGCGCCAGCAGTGAGGGGTATGGCACTGAAGCTTTCTTT. The encoded protein is CASSEGYGTEAFF.